This T cell receptor (beta chain) was recovered during a study of blood T cells in healthy people across ages. CDR3 length: 16 residues. V was clipped by 6 bases and J by 4 bases; unmatched bases: 9. Germline V gene sequence: CDR1 MNHEY, CDR2 SVGEGT. A second PCR of roughly 7 to 11 cycles used a sample-barcoded 5' primer and a J-beta primer mix. TCRdb re-called the 5' RACE reads with MiXCR, one entry per CDR3 protein. The table has 650,000 to 800,000 distinct CDR3 sequences, around two fifths seen once. This receptor was identified in a man aged 55-75 years in good health. The sample was blood. V is TRBV6-2 or TRBV6-3 and J is TRBJ2-6, with TRBD1 identical over 7 bases. Written as DNA, the CDR3 is TGTGCCAGCAGCAGCGACAGGGCCCACGGGGCCAACGTCCTGACTTTC. Protein sequence: CASSSDRAHGANVLTF.